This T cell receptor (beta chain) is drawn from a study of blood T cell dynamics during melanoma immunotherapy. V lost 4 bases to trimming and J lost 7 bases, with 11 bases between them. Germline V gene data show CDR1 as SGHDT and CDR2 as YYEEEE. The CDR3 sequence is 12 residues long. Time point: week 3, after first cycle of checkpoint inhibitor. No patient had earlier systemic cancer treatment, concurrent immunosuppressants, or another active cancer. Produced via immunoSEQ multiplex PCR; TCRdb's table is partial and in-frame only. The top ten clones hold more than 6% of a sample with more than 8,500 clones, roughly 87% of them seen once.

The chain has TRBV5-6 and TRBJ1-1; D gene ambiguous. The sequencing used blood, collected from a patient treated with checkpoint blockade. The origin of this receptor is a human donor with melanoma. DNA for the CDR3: TGTGCCAGCAGCCTAGGACGGTTTGAAGCTTTCTTT. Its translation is CASSLGRFEAFF.